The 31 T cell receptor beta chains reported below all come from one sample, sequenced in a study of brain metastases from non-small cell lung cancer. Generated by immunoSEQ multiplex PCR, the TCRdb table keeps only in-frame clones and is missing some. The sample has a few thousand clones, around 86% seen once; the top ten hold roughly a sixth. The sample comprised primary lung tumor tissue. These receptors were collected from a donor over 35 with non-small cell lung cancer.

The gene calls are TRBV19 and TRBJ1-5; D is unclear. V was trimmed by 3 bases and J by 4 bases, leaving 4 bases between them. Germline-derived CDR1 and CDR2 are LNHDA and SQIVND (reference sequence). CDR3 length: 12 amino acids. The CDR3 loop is CASSIENQPQHF. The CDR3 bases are TGTGCCAGTAGTATTGAAAATCAGCCCCAGCATTTT. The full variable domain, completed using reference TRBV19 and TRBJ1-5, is DGGITQSPKYLFRKEGQNVTLSCEQNLNHDAMYWYRQDPGQGLRLIYYSQIVNDFQKGDIAEGYSVSREKKESFPLTVTSAQKNPTAFYLCASSIENQPQHFGDGTRLSIL.

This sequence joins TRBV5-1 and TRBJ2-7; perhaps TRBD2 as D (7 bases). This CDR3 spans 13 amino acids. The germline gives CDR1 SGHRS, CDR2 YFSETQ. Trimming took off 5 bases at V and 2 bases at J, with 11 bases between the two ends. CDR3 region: CASRAGAAYEQYF. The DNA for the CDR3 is TGCGCCAGCAGGGCGGGGGCCGCCTACGAGCAGTACTTC.

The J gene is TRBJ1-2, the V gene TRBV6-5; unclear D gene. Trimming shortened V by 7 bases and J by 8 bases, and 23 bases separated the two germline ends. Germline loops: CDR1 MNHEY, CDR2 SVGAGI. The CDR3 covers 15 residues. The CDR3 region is CASNLSPGRAFGYTF. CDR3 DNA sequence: TGTGCCAGCAATCTTAGCCCCGGAAGGGCATTCGGCTACACCTTC.

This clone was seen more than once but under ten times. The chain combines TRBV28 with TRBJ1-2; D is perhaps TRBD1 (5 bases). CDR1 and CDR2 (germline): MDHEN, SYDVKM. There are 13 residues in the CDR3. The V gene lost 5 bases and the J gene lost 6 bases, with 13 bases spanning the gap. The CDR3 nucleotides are TGTGCCAGCAGTCCTCCGGGGCCGAATGGCTACACCTTC. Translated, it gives CASSPPGPNGYTF.

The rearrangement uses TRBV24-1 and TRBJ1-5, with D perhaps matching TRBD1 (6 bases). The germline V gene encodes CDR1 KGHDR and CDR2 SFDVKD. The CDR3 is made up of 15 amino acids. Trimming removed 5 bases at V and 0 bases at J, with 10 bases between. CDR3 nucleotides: TGTGCCACCAGTGTCGGGGGCCATAGCAATCAGCCCCAGCATTTT. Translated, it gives CATSVGGHSNQPQHF.

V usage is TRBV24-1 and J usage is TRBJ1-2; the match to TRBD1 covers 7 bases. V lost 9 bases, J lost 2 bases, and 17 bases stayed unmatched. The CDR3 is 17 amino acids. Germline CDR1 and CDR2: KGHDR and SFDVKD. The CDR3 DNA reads TGTGCCACCTCGGGTTCCACGGACAGGAGCATAAACTATGGCTACACCTTC. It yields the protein CATSGSTDRSINYGYTF.

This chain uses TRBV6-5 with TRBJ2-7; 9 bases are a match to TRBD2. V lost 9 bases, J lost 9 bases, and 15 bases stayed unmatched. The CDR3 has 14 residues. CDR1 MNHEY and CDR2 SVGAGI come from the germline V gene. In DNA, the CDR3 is TGTGCCAGTTCAGGTGGCGGGGGGGGTGTTAGGCAGTACTTC. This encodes CASSGGGGGVRQYF.

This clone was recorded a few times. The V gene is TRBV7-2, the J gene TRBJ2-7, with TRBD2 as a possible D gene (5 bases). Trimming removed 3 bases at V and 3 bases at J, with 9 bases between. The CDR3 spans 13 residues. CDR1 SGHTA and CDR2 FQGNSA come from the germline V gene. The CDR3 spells CASSFGVGYEQYF. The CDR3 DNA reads TGTGCCAGCAGCTTCGGGGTAGGCTACGAGCAGTACTTC. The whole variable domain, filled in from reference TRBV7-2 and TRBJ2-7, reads GAGVSQSPSNKVTEKGKDVELRCDPISGHTALYWYRQSLGQGLEFLIYFQGNSAPDKSGLPSDRFSAERTGGSVSTLTIQRTQQEDSAVYLCASSFGVGYEQYFGPGTRLTVT.

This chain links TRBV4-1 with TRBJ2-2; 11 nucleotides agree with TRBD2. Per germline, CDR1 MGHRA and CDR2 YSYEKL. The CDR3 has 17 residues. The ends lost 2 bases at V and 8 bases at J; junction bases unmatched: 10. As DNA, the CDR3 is TGCGCCAGCAGCCAATATAGCGGGGGGGCGTATTCAGGGGAGCTGTTTTTT. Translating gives CASSQYSGGAYSGELFF.

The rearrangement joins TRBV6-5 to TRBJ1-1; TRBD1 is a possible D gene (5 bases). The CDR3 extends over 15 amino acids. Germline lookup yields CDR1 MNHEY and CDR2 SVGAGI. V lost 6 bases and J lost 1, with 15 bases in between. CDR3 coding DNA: TGTGCCAGCAGGGCACCTGGGGCTTGGAACACTGAAGCTTTCTTT. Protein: CASRAPGAWNTEAFF.

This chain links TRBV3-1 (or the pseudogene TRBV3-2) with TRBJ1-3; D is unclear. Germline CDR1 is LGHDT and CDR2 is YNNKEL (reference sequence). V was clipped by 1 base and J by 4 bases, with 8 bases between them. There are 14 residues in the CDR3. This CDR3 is CASSQGTAGNTIYF. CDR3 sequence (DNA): TGTGCCAGCAGCCAAGGTACAGCCGGAAACACCATATATTTT.

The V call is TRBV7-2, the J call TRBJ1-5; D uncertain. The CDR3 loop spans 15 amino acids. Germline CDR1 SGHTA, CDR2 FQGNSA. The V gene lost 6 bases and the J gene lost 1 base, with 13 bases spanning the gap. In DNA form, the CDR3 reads TGTGCCAGCAGGAAAGAAGGGTTCAGCAATCAGCCCCAGCATTTT. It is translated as CASRKEGFSNQPQHF.

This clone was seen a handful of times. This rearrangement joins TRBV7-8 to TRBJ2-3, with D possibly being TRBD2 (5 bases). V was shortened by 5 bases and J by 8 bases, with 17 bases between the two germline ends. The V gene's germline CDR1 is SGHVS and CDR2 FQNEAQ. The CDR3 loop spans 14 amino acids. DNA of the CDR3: TGTGCCAGCAGCCCGGGGTTAGCCCTGGGTACGCAGTATTTT. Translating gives CASSPGLALGTQYF. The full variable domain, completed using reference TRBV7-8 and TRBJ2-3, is GAGVSQSPRYKVAKRGQDVALRCDPISGHVSLFWYQQALGQGPEFLTYFQNEAQLDKSGLPSDRFFAERPEGSVSTLKIQRTQQEDSAVYLCASSPGLALGTQYFGPGTRLTVL.

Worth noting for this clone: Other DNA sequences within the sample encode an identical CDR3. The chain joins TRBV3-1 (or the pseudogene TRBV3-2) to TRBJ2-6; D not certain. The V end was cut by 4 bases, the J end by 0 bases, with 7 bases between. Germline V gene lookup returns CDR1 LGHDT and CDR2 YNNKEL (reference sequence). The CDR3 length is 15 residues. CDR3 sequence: CASSLITSGANVLTF. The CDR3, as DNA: TGTGCCAGCAGCCTTATCACCTCTGGGGCCAACGTCCTGACTTTC.

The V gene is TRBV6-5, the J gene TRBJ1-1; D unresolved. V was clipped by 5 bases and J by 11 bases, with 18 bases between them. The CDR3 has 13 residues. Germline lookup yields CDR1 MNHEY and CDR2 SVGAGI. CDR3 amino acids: CASSHYLIGLAFF. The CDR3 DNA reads TGTGCCAGCAGTCATTACTTAATAGGATTGGCTTTCTTT.

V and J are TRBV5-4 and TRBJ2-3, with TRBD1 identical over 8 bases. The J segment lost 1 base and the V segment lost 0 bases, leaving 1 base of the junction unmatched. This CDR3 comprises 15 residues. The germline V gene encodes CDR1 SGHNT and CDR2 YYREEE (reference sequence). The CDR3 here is CASSLGGQGTDTQYF. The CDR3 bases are TGTGCCAGCAGCTTGGGGGGACAGGGCACAGATACGCAGTATTTT.

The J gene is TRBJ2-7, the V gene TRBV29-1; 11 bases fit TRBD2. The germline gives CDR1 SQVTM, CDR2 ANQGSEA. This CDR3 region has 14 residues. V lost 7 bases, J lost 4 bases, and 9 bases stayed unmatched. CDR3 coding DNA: TGCAGCGCCTCGACTAGCGGGAAAAAGTACGAGCAGTACTTC. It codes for CSASTSGKKYEQYF.

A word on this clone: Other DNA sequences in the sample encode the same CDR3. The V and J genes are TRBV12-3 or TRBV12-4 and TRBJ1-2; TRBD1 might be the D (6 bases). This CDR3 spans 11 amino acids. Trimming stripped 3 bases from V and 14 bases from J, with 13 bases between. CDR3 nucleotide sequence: TGTGCCAGCAGTTTCGGGGGCGACTATACCTTC. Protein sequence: CASSFGGDYTF.

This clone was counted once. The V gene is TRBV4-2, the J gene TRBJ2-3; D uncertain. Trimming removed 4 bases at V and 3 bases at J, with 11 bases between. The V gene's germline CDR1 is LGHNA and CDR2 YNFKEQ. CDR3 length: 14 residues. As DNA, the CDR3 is TGTGCCAGCAGCCCCGGTGCCCCAACAGATACGCAGTATTTT. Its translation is CASSPGAPTDTQYF.

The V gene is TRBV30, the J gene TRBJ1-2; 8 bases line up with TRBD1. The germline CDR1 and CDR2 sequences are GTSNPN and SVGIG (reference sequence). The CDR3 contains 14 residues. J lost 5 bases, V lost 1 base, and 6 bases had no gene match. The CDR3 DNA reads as TGTGCCTGGAGTGGGACAGGGATGAAGTATGGCTACACCTTC. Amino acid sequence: CAWSGTGMKYGYTF. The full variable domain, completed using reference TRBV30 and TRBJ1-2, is SQTIHQWPATLVQPVGSPLSLECTVEGTSNPNLYWYRQAAGRGLQLLFYSVGIGQISSEVPQNLSASRPQDRQFILSSKKLLLSDSGFYLCAWSGTGMKYGYTFGSGTRLTVV.

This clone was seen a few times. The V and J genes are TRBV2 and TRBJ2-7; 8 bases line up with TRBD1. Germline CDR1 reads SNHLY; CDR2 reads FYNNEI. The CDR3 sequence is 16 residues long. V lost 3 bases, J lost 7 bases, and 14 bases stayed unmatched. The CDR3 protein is CASSEAHRTGPGEQYF. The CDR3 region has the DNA TGTGCCAGCAGTGAGGCCCACCGGACAGGGCCGGGAGAGCAGTACTTC. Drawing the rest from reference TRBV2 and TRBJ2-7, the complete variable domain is EPEVTQTPSHQVTQMGQEVILRCVPISNHLYFYWYRQILGQKVEFLVSFYNNEISEKSEIFDDQFSVERPDGSNFTLKIRSTKLEDSAMYFCASSEAHRTGPGEQYFGPGTRLTVT.

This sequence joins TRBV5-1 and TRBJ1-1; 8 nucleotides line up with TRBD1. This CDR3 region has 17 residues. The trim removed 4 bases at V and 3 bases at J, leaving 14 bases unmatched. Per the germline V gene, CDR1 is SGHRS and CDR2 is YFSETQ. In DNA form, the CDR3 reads TGCGCCAGCAGCGGGGAGACAGGGGCAAACTTGGACACTGAAGCTTTCTTT. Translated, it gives CASSGETGANLDTEAFF.

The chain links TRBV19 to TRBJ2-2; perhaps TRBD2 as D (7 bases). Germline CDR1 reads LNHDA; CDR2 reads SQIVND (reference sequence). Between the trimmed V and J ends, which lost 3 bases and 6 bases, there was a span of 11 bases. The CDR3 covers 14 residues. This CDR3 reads CASSIRGGAGELFF. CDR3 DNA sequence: TGTGCCAGTAGTATTAGGGGGGGCGCCGGGGAGCTGTTTTTT.

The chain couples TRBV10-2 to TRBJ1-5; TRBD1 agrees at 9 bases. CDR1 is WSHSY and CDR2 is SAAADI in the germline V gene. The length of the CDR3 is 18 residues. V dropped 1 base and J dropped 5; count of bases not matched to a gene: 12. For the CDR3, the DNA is TGCGCCAGCAGTGAGTTAACCGGGGACAGGGCGATCCATCAGCCCCAGCATTTT. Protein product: CASSELTGDRAIHQPQHF.

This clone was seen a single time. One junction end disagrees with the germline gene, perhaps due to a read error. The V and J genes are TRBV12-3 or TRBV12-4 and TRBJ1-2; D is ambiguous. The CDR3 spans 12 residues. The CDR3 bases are TGTGTCAGCAGTTCCAGGAACTATGGCTACACCTTC. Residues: CVSSSRNYGYTF.

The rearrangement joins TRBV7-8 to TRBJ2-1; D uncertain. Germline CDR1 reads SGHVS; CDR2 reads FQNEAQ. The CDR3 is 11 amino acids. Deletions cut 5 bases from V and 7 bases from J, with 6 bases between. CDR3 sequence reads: CASSLQNEQFF. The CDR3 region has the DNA TGTGCCAGCAGCCTGCAGAATGAGCAGTTCTTC.

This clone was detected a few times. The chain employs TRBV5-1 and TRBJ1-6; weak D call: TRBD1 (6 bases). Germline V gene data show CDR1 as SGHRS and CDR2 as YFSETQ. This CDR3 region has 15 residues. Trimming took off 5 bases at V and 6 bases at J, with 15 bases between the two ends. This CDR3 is CASRYLEQGNSPLHF. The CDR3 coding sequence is TGCGCCAGCAGATACCTTGAACAGGGTAATTCACCCCTCCACTTT. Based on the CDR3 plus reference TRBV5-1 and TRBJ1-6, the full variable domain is KAGVTQTPRYLIKTRGQQVTLSCSPISGHRSVSWYQQTPGQGLQFLFEYFSETQRNKGNFPGRFSGRQFSNSRSEMNVSTLELGDSALYLCASRYLEQGNSPLHFGNGTRLTVT.

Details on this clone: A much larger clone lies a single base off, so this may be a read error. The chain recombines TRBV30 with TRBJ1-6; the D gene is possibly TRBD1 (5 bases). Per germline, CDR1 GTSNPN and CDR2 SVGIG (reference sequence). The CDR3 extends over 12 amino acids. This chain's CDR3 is CVWSEGNSPLHF. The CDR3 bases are TGTGTCTGGAGTGAGGGGAATTCACCCCTCCACTTT.

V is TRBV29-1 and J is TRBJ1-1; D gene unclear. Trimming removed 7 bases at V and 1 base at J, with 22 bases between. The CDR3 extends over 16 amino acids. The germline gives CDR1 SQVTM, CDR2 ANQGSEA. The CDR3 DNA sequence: TGCAGCGCCGAAGGAAGTCTCCACCGTGCGAACACTGAAGCTTTCTTT. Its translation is CSAEGSLHRANTEAFF.

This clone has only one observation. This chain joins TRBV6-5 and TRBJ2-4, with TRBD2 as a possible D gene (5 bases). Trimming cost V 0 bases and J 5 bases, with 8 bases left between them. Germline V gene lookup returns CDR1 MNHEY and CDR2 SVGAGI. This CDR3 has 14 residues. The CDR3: CASSYSRTQNIQYF. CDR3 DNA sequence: TGTGCCAGCAGTTACTCAAGGACTCAAAACATTCAGTACTTC.

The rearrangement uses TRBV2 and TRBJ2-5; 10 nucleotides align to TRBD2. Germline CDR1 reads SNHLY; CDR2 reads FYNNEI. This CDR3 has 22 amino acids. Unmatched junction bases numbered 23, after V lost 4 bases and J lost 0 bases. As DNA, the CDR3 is TGTGCCAGCAGTGGACCGGGACTAGCGAGGGGGACCAAGAATCGGTACCAAGAGACCCAGTACTTC. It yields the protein CASSGPGLARGTKNRYQETQYF. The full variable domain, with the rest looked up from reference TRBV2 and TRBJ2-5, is EPEVTQTPSHQVTQMGQEVILRCVPISNHLYFYWYRQILGQKVEFLVSFYNNEISEKSEIFDDQFSVERPDGSNFTLKIRSTKLEDSAMYFCASSGPGLARGTKNRYQETQYFGPGTRLLVL.